This T cell receptor (beta chain) is from a study of long-term antiretroviral therapy in people with HIV. Survey-level resolution applied to immunoSEQ assay v3.0. Measured with immunoSEQ multiplex PCR; TCRdb has only the in-frame clones, and not every one. The data contain 15,000 to 20,000 clones, about 86% of them singletons. Every specimen held between about 0.9-11 million cryopreserved PBMC. These were thawed and washed before DNA extraction. Germline values: CDR1 SGHVS, CDR2 FQNEAQ. This CDR3 spans 14 amino acids. With V trimmed by 9 bases and J by 2 bases, 8 bases remained unmatched. Regarding the study as a whole: Controls showed broader CDR3 length ranges than did the HIV repertoires.

On this clone: Its specificity is not known.

This rearrangement joins TRBV7-8 to TRBJ2-7; 9 bases are shared with TRBD2. The sample in question was unsorted PBMCs, obtained 0.3 years before starting antiretroviral therapy. This sequence originates from a man aged 45-65 years with HIV. The CDR3 loop is CASERGAFPYEQYF. The CDR3 DNA follows: TGTGCCAGTGAGCGGGGGGCGTTCCCCTACGAGCAGTACTTC.